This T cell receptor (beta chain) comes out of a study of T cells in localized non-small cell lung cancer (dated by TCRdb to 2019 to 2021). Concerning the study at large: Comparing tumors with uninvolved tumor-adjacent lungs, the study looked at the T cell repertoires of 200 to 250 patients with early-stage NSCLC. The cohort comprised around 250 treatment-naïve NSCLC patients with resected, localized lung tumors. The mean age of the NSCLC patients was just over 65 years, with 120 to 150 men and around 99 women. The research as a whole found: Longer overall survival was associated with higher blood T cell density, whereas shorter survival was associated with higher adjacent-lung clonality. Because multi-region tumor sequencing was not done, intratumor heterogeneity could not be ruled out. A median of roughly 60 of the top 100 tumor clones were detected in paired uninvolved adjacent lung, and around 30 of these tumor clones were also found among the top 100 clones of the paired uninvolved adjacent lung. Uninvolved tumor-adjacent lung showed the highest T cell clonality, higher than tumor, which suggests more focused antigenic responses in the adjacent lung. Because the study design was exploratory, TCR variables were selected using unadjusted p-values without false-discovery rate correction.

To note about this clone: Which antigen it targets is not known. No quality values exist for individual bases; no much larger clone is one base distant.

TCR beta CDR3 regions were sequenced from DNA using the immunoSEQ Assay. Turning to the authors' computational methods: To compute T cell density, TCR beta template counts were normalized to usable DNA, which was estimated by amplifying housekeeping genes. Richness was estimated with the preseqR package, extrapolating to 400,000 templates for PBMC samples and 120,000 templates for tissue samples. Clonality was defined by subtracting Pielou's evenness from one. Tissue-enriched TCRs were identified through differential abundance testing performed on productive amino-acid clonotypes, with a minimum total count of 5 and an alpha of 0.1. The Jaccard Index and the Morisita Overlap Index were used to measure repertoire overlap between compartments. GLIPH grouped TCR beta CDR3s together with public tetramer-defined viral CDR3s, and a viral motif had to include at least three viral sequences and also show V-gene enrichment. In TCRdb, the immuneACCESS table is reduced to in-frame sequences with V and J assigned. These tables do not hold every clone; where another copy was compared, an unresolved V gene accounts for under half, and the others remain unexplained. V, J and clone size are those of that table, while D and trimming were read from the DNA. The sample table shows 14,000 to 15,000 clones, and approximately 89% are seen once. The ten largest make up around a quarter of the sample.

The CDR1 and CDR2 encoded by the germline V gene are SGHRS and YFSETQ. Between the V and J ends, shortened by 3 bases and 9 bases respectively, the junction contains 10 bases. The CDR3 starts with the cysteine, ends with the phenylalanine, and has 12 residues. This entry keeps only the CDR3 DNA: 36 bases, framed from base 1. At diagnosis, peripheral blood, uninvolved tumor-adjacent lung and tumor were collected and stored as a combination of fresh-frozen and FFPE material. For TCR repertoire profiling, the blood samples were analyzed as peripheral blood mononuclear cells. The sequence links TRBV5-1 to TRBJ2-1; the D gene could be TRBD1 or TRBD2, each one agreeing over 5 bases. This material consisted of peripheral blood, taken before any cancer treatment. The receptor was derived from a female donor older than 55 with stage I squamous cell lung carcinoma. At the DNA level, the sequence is TGCGCCAGCAGCTGGGGGAGCGGTGAGCAGTTCTTC. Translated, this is CASSWGSGEQFF.